Listed here is a single TCR beta chain. Antigen unknown. From RNA transcripts, TCR beta CDR3 regions were amplified. The TCR CDR3 first-round RT-PCR relied on the HTBI primer set. TCRdb processed the multiplex PCR reads anew with MiXCR; each CDR3 protein has one entry. The data show hundreds of thousands of distinct CDR3 sequences, with about 20% seen just once and more than 30% held by the top ten. The PBMCs were taken from 10 ml of fresh peripheral blood. This CDR3 has 15 residues. Germline V lookup: CDR1 SGDLS, CDR2 YYNGEE. Between the trimmed V and J ends, which lost 3 bases and 3 bases, there was a span of 16 bases. The entry originates in a study of T cells in Graves' hyperthyroidism and ophthalmopathy. Study-wide results and caveats: Blood also showed most of the thyroid clonotypes that were expanded above 0.001. Median prediction lead before ophthalmopathy onset was about 6.5 months with the model.

V usage is TRBV9 and J usage is TRBJ2-7, with D perhaps being TRBD1 or TRBD2 (5 bases each). Sequencing used blood. This clonotype was sampled from a man aged 25 to 40 with Graves' ophthalmopathy. CDR3: CASSADGATIYEQYF. The CDR3, as DNA: TGTGCCAGCAGCGCCGACGGGGCGACGATCTACGAGCAGTACTTC. The full variable domain, rest sourced from reference TRBV9 and TRBJ2-7, is DSGVTQTPKHLITATGQRVTLRCSPRSGDLSVYWYQQSLDQGLQFLIQYYNGEERAKGNILERFSAQQFPDLHSELNLSSLELGDSALYFCASSADGATIYEQYFGPGTRLTVT.